This record concerns one TCR beta chain sequence. Its antigen is still unknown. Base qualities were left out, and no much larger clone turns up one base away. This entry is derived from a study of T cell responses to AZD1222 COVID-19 vaccine (dated by TCRdb to 2020 to 2023). Looking at the study overall: AZD1222 recipients whose second dose came at about 4 weeks and those whose second dose came at about 12 weeks were combined into one group, since spike-specific TCR depth and breadth did not differ between the two schedules. TCR sequencing was performed for roughly 250 trial participants, of whom around 210 were given two doses of AZD1222 and roughly 25 were given two doses of MenACWY control vaccine. Trial participants were enrolled by age into subgroups of 18-55, 56-69 and 70-plus years, and around 150, 28 and 57 TCR-sequenced participants, respectively, were included in these subgroups.

CDR1 and CDR2, per the germline V gene, are SGHRS and YFSETQ. The CDR3 has 16 amino acids, counting the end cysteine and phenylalanine. Kept here is only the CDR3 DNA, which spans 48 bases and is read in frame from base 1. V is shortened by 4 bases, J by 7 bases, and the region joining them spans 21 bases. The CDR3 regions of human TCRbeta chains were analyzed by immunosequencing. Regarding the original processing steps: Repertoire TCRs were matched against a reference library of SARS-CoV-2-specific TCRs generated with the MIRA antigen-specificity platform. Breadth was defined as the fraction of unique TCRs that were SARS-CoV-2-associated. Depth was defined as the fraction of total T cells that were SARS-CoV-2-associated. Using the MIRA data, every spike-specific TCR was mapped to the spike region that the TCR reacted to and assigned to either a CD4 or a CD8 class. Log10-transformed breadth and depth values were compared by one-way ANOVA with Sidak's multiple comparisons tests. TCRdb obtained this table from immuneACCESS and retained in-frame rearrangements with V and J assigned. These tables miss some clones; where compared with another copy, unresolved V genes account for less than half of the shortfall, and the remainder is unexplained. That table gives V, J and clone size, and the DNA gave D and trimming. The sample table holds 150,000 or so clones, of which 88% were seen once. The top ten clonotypes cover less than 6.5% of the sample.

General conclusions and limits of the study: Reportedly, close to half of the unique spike-specific TCRs recognized epitopes lying outside the regions that are mutated in the B.1.351 and B.1.1.7 variants. Because no samples from the day 14 peak response were available, repertoires could be characterized only after the peak T cell response. The whole spike protein was spanned by vaccine-associated CD4 TCRs, and dominant responses were seen in regions 160-218 and 743-854. A significant rise in spike-specific TCR breadth and depth was observed after two AZD1222 doses relative to day 0 and relative to MenACWY recipients. Conclusions about previously exposed vaccinees are limited because only a handful of AZD1222 recipients were SARS-CoV-2 seropositive at baseline. In the small 56-69-year group, the increase in depth fell short of significance, most likely because of low power. Participants were mostly white British, with more females than males. The authors suggested clonal diversity may have been underestimated.

Sample time point, as interpreted from the label and publication: baseline before first vaccination. Vaccinee samples were obtained from the UK trials COV001 and COV002, which included a single-blind randomized controlled phase 2/3 trial of AZD1222 (ChAdOx1 nCoV-19) in healthy adults. Trial participant PBMC samples were collected at day 0 and day 28 after the second dose for TCRbeta chain sequencing. The sample consisted of peripheral blood, taken on day 0 of AZD1222 vaccination. This TCR was recovered from an adult in good health. The rearrangement combines TRBV5-1 with TRBJ2-4; the best D guess is TRBD1, with 6 bases matching. The sequenced DNA: TGCGCCAGCAGCCGGGACCCTGACAGGTTCATGAACATTCAGTACTTC. This yields the protein CASSRDPDRFMNIQYF.